Below are 27 T cell receptor beta chains sequenced from a single sample in a study of T cell responses to AZD1222 COVID-19 vaccine. Sequencing was performed with immunoSEQ multiplex PCR; in TCRdb, only in-frame clones are kept and a portion is missing. The table lists 100,000 to 150,000 clones, 80% to 95% of them singletons, with around 1.1% in the top ten. The specimen was peripheral blood, collected 28 days after the second AZD1222 dose. All receptors come from an adult who received the AZD1222 COVID-19 vaccine.

The gene calls are TRBV2 and TRBJ2-3; TRBD1 might be the D (5 bases). The V end lost 8 bases, the J end lost 2 bases, and 17 bases lay between the germline ends. Germline values: CDR1 SNHLY, CDR2 FYNNEI. The CDR3 is 15 amino acids. The CDR3 DNA is TGTGCCAGCTGGATGACAGTTCTGGTCACAGATACGCAGTATTTT. Amino acid sequence: CASWMTVLVTDTQYF. Looking up the rest from reference TRBV2 and TRBJ2-3 gives the full variable domain: EPEVTQTPSHQVTQMGQEVILRCVPISNHLYFYWYRQILGQKVEFLVSFYNNEISEKSEIFDDQFSVERPDGSNFTLKIRSTKLEDSAMYFCASWMTVLVTDTQYFGPGTRLTVL.

The rearrangement uses TRBV10-3 and TRBJ2-7, with 8 positions matching TRBD1. CDR1 is ENHRY and CDR2 is SYGVKD in the germline V gene. The CDR3 is made up of 12 amino acids. The ends lost 6 bases at V and 6 bases at J; junction bases unmatched: 4. The CDR3 DNA reads TGTGCCATCAGAACGACAGGGGCCGAGCAGTACTTC. Protein: CAIRTTGAEQYF.

The chain combines TRBV7-2 with TRBJ1-3; 10 bases are a match to TRBD1. Germline V gene lookup returns CDR1 SGHTA and CDR2 FQGNSA. The CDR3 has 16 residues. Losses at the gene ends were 2 bases for V and 3 bases for J; bases not matched to a gene: 4. The CDR3 here is CASSLQGTGVGNTIYF. The CDR3 coding sequence is TGTGCCAGCAGCTTACAGGGGACAGGGGTTGGAAACACCATATATTTT.

This clone showed up just once. The chain uses TRBV29-1 and TRBJ2-2, with a possible D match to TRBD2 (6 bases). Trimming pared 7 bases from V and 1 base from J, leaving 7 bases between. Germline CDR1 SQVTM, CDR2 ANQGSEA. The CDR3 is 12 amino acids. CDR3 residues: CSAGENTGELFF. CDR3 DNA sequence: TGCAGCGCGGGGGAGAACACCGGGGAGCTGTTTTTT.

The chain is built from TRBV7-2 and TRBJ2-7; D is unresolved. The CDR3 runs 13 residues. The V end lost 2 bases, the J end lost 5 bases, and 10 bases lay between the germline ends. CDR1 and CDR2 from the germline V gene are SGHTA and FQGNSA. The CDR3 region has the DNA TGTGCCAGCAGCTTATATCCGGCCCACGAGCAGTACTTC. It encodes CASSLYPAHEQYF.

The chain uses TRBV7-2 and TRBJ1-1, with 7 bases identical to TRBD1. In germline, CDR1 is SGHTA, CDR2 FQGNSA. The CDR3 has 15 amino acids. The V segment lost 4 bases and the J segment 4 bases; nucleotides outside the gene matches: 9. The CDR3 nucleotides read TGTGCCAGCAGCTACAGTACAGGGGCGGGCACTGAAGCTTTCTTT. Its protein is CASSYSTGAGTEAFF.

The rearrangement uses TRBV19 and TRBJ1-1; D gene unclear. This CDR3 comprises 13 residues. Trimming removed 5 bases from V and 0 bases from J, with 7 bases in between. Germline V gene lookup returns CDR1 LNHDA and CDR2 SQIVND (reference sequence). The CDR3 DNA is TGTGCCAGTAGTTTACAGATGAACACTGAAGCTTTCTTT. Its protein is CASSLQMNTEAFF.

The chain carries TRBV5-1 and TRBJ2-7; D gene ambiguous. This CDR3 has 15 amino acids. Germline V gene sequence: CDR1 SGHRS, CDR2 YFSETQ. The V and J ends lost 4 bases and 0 bases respectively, with 14 bases between them. The CDR3 spells CASSPTLTNSYEQYF. The CDR3 nucleotides are TGCGCCAGCAGCCCAACCTTAACAAACTCCTACGAGCAGTACTTC.

This clone has just one count. The V and J genes are TRBV6-2 or TRBV6-3 and TRBJ1-2; 7 bases match TRBD1. This CDR3 has 14 residues. V dropped 7 bases and J dropped 8; count of bases not matched to a gene: 13. Germline loops: CDR1 MNHEY, CDR2 SVGEGT. CDR3 DNA sequence: TGTGCCAGCACCCCTGGAAGGGGGCTTCGCGGCTACACCTTC. As protein: CASTPGRGLRGYTF.

This clone was counted once. This rearrangement joins TRBV27 to TRBJ1-4; TRBD1 matches 8 bases. From germline, CDR1 is MNHEY and CDR2 SMNVEV (reference sequence). The CDR3 is 15 residues long. Trimming cost V 5 bases and J 3 bases; bases outside gene matches: 5. The CDR3 nucleotides read TGTGCCAGCAGTCCAAGGACAGGGTCTAATGAAAAACTGTTTTTT. It translates to CASSPRTGSNEKLFF.

V and J are TRBV9 and TRBJ1-2, with 9 positions matching TRBD1. The CDR3 is 14 amino acids. V dropped 1 base and J dropped 8; count of bases not matched to a gene: 6. CDR1 and CDR2 from the germline V gene are SGDLS and YYNGEE. CDR3 loop: CASSVRDRAEGYTF. In DNA, the CDR3 is TGTGCCAGCAGCGTAAGGGACAGGGCAGAAGGCTACACCTTC.

This sequence joins TRBV7-3 and TRBJ2-1; 8 bases match TRBD2. In germline, CDR1 is SGHTA, CDR2 FQGTGA. CDR3 length equals 15 residues. After removal of 4 bases from V and 6 bases from J, the junction contained 8 bases not matched to a gene. The CDR3 sequence is CASSSTSGWGNEQFF. DNA for the CDR3: TGTGCCAGCAGCTCCACTAGCGGTTGGGGCAATGAGCAGTTCTTC.

V and J are TRBV18 and TRBJ2-7; 11 bases line up with TRBD2. Germline V lookup: CDR1 KGHSH, CDR2 LQKENI. The ends lost 6 bases at V and 2 bases at J; junction bases unmatched: 3. The CDR3 loop spans 14 amino acids. For the CDR3, the DNA is TGTGCCAGCTCGACTAGCGGGATGGCCTACGAGCAGTACTTC. This encodes CASSTSGMAYEQYF. Full variable domain (remainder filled in from reference TRBV18 and TRBJ2-7): NAGVMQNPRHLVRRRGQEARLRCSPMKGHSHVYWYRQLPEEGLKFMVYLQKENIIDESGMPKERFSAEFPKEGPSILRIQQVVRGDSAAYFCASSTSGMAYEQYFGPGTRLTVT.

The chain employs TRBV3-1 (or the pseudogene TRBV3-2) and TRBJ2-1; 12 positions match TRBD2. The CDR3 length is 15 residues. Germline V gene sequence: CDR1 LGHDT, CDR2 YNNKEL (reference sequence). J gave up 7 bases and V 4 bases, and 5 bases lay outside the gene matches. CDR3 residues: CASSPLAGGLNEQFF. In DNA, the CDR3 is TGTGCCAGCAGCCCTCTAGCGGGAGGGCTAAATGAGCAGTTCTTC.

The chain uses TRBV4-3 and TRBJ2-1; TRBD1 matches at 12 bases. The J segment lost 8 bases and the V segment lost 0 bases, leaving 5 bases of the junction unmatched. The V gene's germline CDR1 is LGHNA and CDR2 YSLEER. The length of the CDR3 is 16 residues. CDR3 in DNA: TGCGCCAGCAGCCAAGATCCCGGGACAGGGGGCTATGAGCAGTTCTTC. Translation: CASSQDPGTGGYEQFF.

The gene calls are TRBV2 and TRBJ2-2; no clear D. V lost 3 bases and J 4 bases, leaving 9 bases between the germline ends. The CDR3 loop spans 14 amino acids. The germline V gene encodes CDR1 SNHLY and CDR2 FYNNEI. The DNA of the CDR3 is TGTGCCAGCAGTGAGGTGGGGATCACCGGGGAGCTGTTTTTT. Amino acid sequence: CASSEVGITGELFF.

This chain joins TRBV7-2 and TRBJ1-1; D ambiguous. CDR3 size: 13 residues. The germline V gene encodes CDR1 SGHTA and CDR2 FQGNSA. Trimming pared 4 bases from V and 1 base from J, leaving 7 bases between. The CDR3 loop reads CASSSYRNTEAFF. Here the CDR3 DNA reads TGTGCCAGCAGCTCTTACAGGAACACTGAAGCTTTCTTT.

V gene TRBV28 combines with J gene TRBJ2-7, with D perhaps being TRBD1 or TRBD2 (6 bases each). V lost 6 bases to trimming and J lost 6 bases, with 12 bases between them. Germline V lookup: CDR1 MDHEN, CDR2 SYDVKM. CDR3 size: 12 residues. CDR3 in amino acids: CASSLGGGEQYF. DNA for the CDR3: TGTGCCAGCAGCTTAGGGGGAGGCGAGCAGTACTTC.

The CDR3 DNA follows: TGTGCCAGCAGCCAGGAGCGCGAGACCCAGTACTTC. This encodes CASSQERETQYF. The chain carries TRBV11-3 and TRBJ2-5; D gene uncertain. From germline, CDR1 is SGHNT and CDR2 YENEEA. The CDR3 is 12 amino acids. The V and J ends lost 5 bases and 5 bases respectively, with 9 bases between them. The complete variable domain, with remaining parts taken from reference TRBV11-3 and TRBJ2-5, reads EAGVVQSPRYKIIEKKQPVAFWCNPISGHNTLYWYLQNLGQGPELLIRYENEEAVDDSQLPKDRFSAERLKGVDSTLKIQPAELGDSAVYLCASSQERETQYFGPGTRLLVL.

V usage is TRBV9 and J usage is TRBJ2-3, with TRBD2 identical over 9 bases. The CDR3 runs to 16 residues. CDR1 is SGDLS and CDR2 is YYNGEE in the germline V gene. Trimming at V came to 2 bases and at J to 0 bases, leaving 4 bases not matched to a gene. The CDR3 nucleotides are TGTGCCAGCAGCGTTTTAGCGGGAGCGAGCACAGATACGCAGTATTTT. Translating it yields CASSVLAGASTDTQYF.

The CDR3 region is CASSFSRYNEQFF. As DNA, the CDR3 is TGTGCCAGCAGTTTTAGCAGGTACAATGAGCAGTTCTTC. The chain is built from TRBV12-3 or TRBV12-4 and TRBJ2-1; D not resolved. Between the trimmed V and J ends, which lost 3 bases and 4 bases, there was a span of 7 bases. The CDR3 is 13 amino acids.

The V and J genes are TRBV27 and TRBJ2-7; D gene unclear. V was shortened by 4 bases and J by 4 bases, with 17 bases between the two germline ends. Germline CDR1 and CDR2: MNHEY and SMNVEV (reference sequence). The CDR3 loop spans 15 amino acids. The CDR3 spells CASSSNLLGKYEQYF. For the CDR3, the DNA is TGTGCCAGCAGTTCCAACCTTCTAGGCAAATACGAGCAGTACTTC.

The V call is TRBV2, the J call TRBJ1-1, with TRBD1 matching over 7 bases. The CDR3 sequence is 14 residues long. Per germline, CDR1 SNHLY and CDR2 FYNNEI. J was trimmed by 0 bases and V by 6 bases; bases with no gene match: 4. As DNA, the CDR3 is TGTGCCAGCAGCAGGGGGGAGGTGAACACTGAAGCTTTCTTT. This sequence encodes CASSRGEVNTEAFF.

The chain links TRBV7-3 to TRBJ1-1; 11 bases map to TRBD1. The CDR3 covers 17 residues. The germline gives CDR1 SGHTA, CDR2 FQGTGA. Germline trimming cut 6 bases from V and 4 bases from J; bases unmatched to any gene: 13. CDR3 in DNA: TGTGCCAGCAGTTTAGTGGGGACAGGGGGGAAGAGCACTGAAGCTTTCTTT. Protein product: CASSLVGTGGKSTEAFF.

J is TRBJ2-5 and V is TRBV7-2; TRBD1 is a possible D gene (6 bases). Germline loops: CDR1 SGHTA, CDR2 FQGNSA. Trimming left V 6 bases short and J 5 bases short, with 13 bases between. The CDR3 is 13 amino acids. The CDR3 nucleotides are TGTGCCAGCAGTTTACAGGGTTCGGAGACCCAGTACTTC. This encodes CASSLQGSETQYF.

The chain employs TRBV10-3 and TRBJ2-7; no definite D call. The CDR3 loop spans 11 amino acids. CDR1 is ENHRY and CDR2 is SYGVKD in the germline V gene. V lost 1 base and J lost 6, with 4 bases in between. The CDR3 is CAISEFTEQYF. CDR3 nucleotides: TGTGCCATCAGTGAGTTTACCGAGCAGTACTTC.

This clone is a singleton in its sample. The CDR3 sequence is CAWRGSGVHNYGYTF. The CDR3 DNA follows: TGTGCCTGGAGGGGATCAGGGGTACATAACTATGGCTACACCTTC. The chain combines TRBV30 with TRBJ1-2; D is possibly TRBD1 (6 bases). In germline, CDR1 is GTSNPN, CDR2 SVGIG (reference sequence). V lost 3 bases and J lost 1, with 15 bases in between. This CDR3 has 15 residues.